This passage covers 17 T cell receptor beta chains from one sample sequenced in a study of graft-versus-host responses after intestinal transplantation. Assay: immunoSEQ multiplex PCR; the TCRdb copy retains only in-frame clones and omits some. This sample has 40,000 or so clones; over 85% occur once, and the top ten carry around 6.8%. Specimen: PBMCs, collected approximately 270 days after transplant. These receptors were obtained from a human patient who received an intestinal transplant, so some T cells may come from the graft donor.

V gene TRBV10-3 combines with J gene TRBJ1-1; D is ambiguous. In germline, CDR1 is ENHRY, CDR2 SYGVKD. Trimming removed 3 bases from V and 1 base from J, with 6 bases in between. This CDR3 is 13 amino acids long. CDR3 in amino acids: CAISEGRNTEAFF. The CDR3 DNA reads as TGTGCCATCAGTGAAGGGAGGAACACTGAAGCTTTCTTT.

The chain employs TRBV4-1 and TRBJ1-5, with TRBD1 matching 9 bases. The CDR3 has 15 residues. J gave up 4 bases and V 2 bases, and 3 bases lay outside the gene matches. The germline V gene has CDR1 MGHRA and CDR2 YSYEKL. CDR3 bases: TGCGCCAGCAGCCAAAGGGACAGGGCTAATCAGCCCCAGCATTTT. The encoded protein is CASSQRDRANQPQHF.

The chain uses TRBV10-3 and TRBJ2-2, with D perhaps TRBD1 (6 bases). The V gene lost 4 bases and the J gene lost 0 bases, with 12 bases spanning the gap. In germline, CDR1 is ENHRY, CDR2 SYGVKD. There are 16 residues in the CDR3. As DNA, the CDR3 is TGTGCCATCAGTGGGCGGCCAGGGGCGAACACCGGGGAGCTGTTTTTT. Translated: CAISGRPGANTGELFF.

The chain links TRBV7-7 to TRBJ2-7; 9 positions agree with TRBD1. This CDR3 region has 16 residues. Germline V gene data show CDR1 as SSHAT and CDR2 as FNYEAQ (reference sequence). Trimming took 6 bases from V and 5 from J; bases not matched to a gene: 14. CDR3 amino acids: CASRKVHRGRSHEQYF. The CDR3, as DNA: TGTGCCAGCAGGAAAGTTCACAGGGGGCGTTCCCACGAGCAGTACTTC.

This chain connects TRBV6-5 to TRBJ1-2; D unresolved. V was pared by 0 bases and J by 2 bases, with 7 bases between. Germline CDR1 and CDR2: MNHEY and SVGAGI. The CDR3 has 14 amino acids. The CDR3: CASSYSRANYGYTF. For the CDR3, the DNA is TGTGCCAGCAGTTACTCTAGAGCGAACTATGGCTACACCTTC.

The V gene is TRBV4-1, the J gene TRBJ2-7, with TRBD2 as a possible D gene (6 bases). The V gene's germline CDR1 is MGHRA and CDR2 YSYEKL. This CDR3 spans 12 amino acids. Trimming left V 3 bases short and J 6 bases short, with 9 bases between. CDR3 nucleotide sequence: TGCGCCAGCAGCCAGGGGGGAGGCGAGCAGTACTTC. Protein sequence: CASSQGGGEQYF.

This clone has a single count. The chain has TRBV7-2 and TRBJ2-7, with D perhaps matching TRBD2 (6 bases). The germline CDR1 and CDR2 sequences are SGHTA and FQGNSA. The CDR3 is 15 amino acids. V was cut by 1 base and J by 3 bases, with 13 bases left in between. CDR3 sequence (DNA): TGTGCCAGCAGCTTAGGGCGGGGCGGGTACTACGAGCAGTACTTC. It is translated as CASSLGRGGYYEQYF.

This clone was found a few times. The chain links TRBV11-3 to TRBJ1-3; 8 bases fit TRBD1. Trimming removed 1 base from V and 1 base from J; junction bases left unmatched: 6. Germline V CDR1 and CDR2: SGHNT, YENEEA. The CDR3 runs 17 residues. CDR3 loop: CASSLASGGVSGNTIYF. For the CDR3, the DNA is TGTGCCAGCAGCTTAGCGTCAGGGGGCGTTTCTGGAAACACCATATATTTT.

The chain carries TRBV7-8 and TRBJ1-5, with D uncertain. Trimming stripped 6 bases from V and 3 bases from J, with 12 bases between. From germline, CDR1 is SGHVS and CDR2 FQNEAQ. The length of the CDR3 is 14 residues. CDR3 protein: CASRRLGDNQPQHF. As DNA, the CDR3 is TGTGCCAGCAGGCGGCTTGGGGACAATCAGCCCCAGCATTTT.

The chain has TRBV5-1 and TRBJ1-6; tentative D call: TRBD1 (5 bases). Per germline, CDR1 SGHRS and CDR2 YFSETQ. V shed 4 bases and J shed 8 bases, with 13 bases lying between them. CDR3 size: 14 residues. The CDR3 sequence is CASSAGQLDSPLHF. The CDR3 DNA reads TGCGCCAGCAGCGCCGGACAACTTGATTCACCCCTCCACTTT.

This clone was seen a single time. The chain couples TRBV6-5 to TRBJ2-1, with D hard to call. The CDR3 covers 11 residues. Trimming took 6 bases from V and 7 from J, leaving 7 bases between them. Germline values: CDR1 MNHEY, CDR2 SVGAGI. The CDR3 protein is CASRRSNEQFF. The CDR3 bases are TGTGCCAGCAGACGCTCGAATGAGCAGTTCTTC.

V and J are TRBV11-2 and TRBJ1-1; D gene unclear. The CDR3 length is 13 residues. V dropped 3 bases and J dropped 7 bases, with 12 bases sitting between them. Germline loops: CDR1 SGHAT, CDR2 FQNNGV. The CDR3, as DNA: TGTGCCAGCAGCTTTTGGCGTGGTGATGAAGCTTTCTTT. The encoded protein is CASSFWRGDEAFF.

The genes are TRBV11-3 and TRBJ2-7; a weak D match, TRBD1 (6 bases). With 4 bases removed from V and 2 bases from J, the gap between germline ends came to 15 bases. The CDR3 totals 15 residues. Germline V gives CDR1 SGHNT, CDR2 YENEEA. The CDR3 protein is CASSSTGTQTYEQYF. CDR3 nucleotides: TGTGCCAGCAGCTCCACCGGGACACAAACCTACGAGCAGTACTTC.

This chain links TRBV5-1 with TRBJ2-5, with D perhaps matching TRBD1 or TRBD2 (5 bases each). The CDR3 covers 14 residues. The germline CDR1 and CDR2 sequences are SGHRS and YFSETQ. Trimming pared 2 bases from V and 4 bases from J, leaving 12 bases between. CDR3 DNA: TGCGCCAGCAGCTTAGGGACCTCTCCAGAGACCCAGTACTTC. Translated: CASSLGTSPETQYF.

In nucleotides, the CDR3 is TGCGCCAGCAGCCCCAGGGAGACTGGAAACACCATATATTTT. It translates to CASSPRETGNTIYF. V and J are TRBV4-1 and TRBJ1-3; perhaps TRBD1 as D (5 bases). Germline CDR1 is MGHRA and CDR2 is YSYEKL. Trimming cost V 4 bases and J 2 bases, with 9 bases left between them. The CDR3 covers 14 residues.

This chain joins TRBV7-3 and TRBJ2-2; 9 bases match TRBD2. Germline values: CDR1 SGHTA, CDR2 FQGTGA. V lost 5 bases to trimming and J lost 6 bases; unmatched junction nucleotides: 4. This CDR3 region has 14 residues. CDR3 nucleotide sequence: TGTGCCAGCAGCCCGCGGGGGGGGCCCGGGGAGCTGTTTTTT. It yields the protein CASSPRGGPGELFF.

This clone was recorded once. J is TRBJ2-3 and V is TRBV6-4; D is unclear. V shed 4 bases and J shed 2 bases, with 10 bases lying between them. CDR1 and CDR2 from the germline V gene are MRHNA and SNTAGT. The CDR3 is 14 residues long. The CDR3 DNA reads TGTGCCAGCAGTGCCGACTGGAACACAGATACGCAGTATTTT. Protein sequence: CASSADWNTDTQYF.